The 24 T cell receptor beta chains given below trace back to one sample, sequenced in a study of vaccination and CD4 T cells after COVID-19. Time point specified: late sampling 161 to 241 days after vaccination in a few convalescent patients. Treatment reported: approximately 11-day PBMC culture with coronavirus spike peptide pools or control peptides (ViraFEST assay). Their antigens remain unidentified. An Oncomine TCR Beta short-read assay was used to sequence the DNA from cultured CD4+ T cells. One entry per CDR3 protein, called by TCRdb with MiXCR from the PCR reads. The data contain fewer than 30,000 distinct CDR3 sequences, around 41% of them seen just once; the ten biggest clones take up approximately 5.3%. This sample comprised CD4+ T cells from blood, cultured in vitro, obtained about 7 months after SARS-CoV-2 vaccination. The origin of the receptors is a human donor who had recovered from COVID-19.

This clonotype was detected a few times. The V and J genes are TRBV7-9 and TRBJ2-5; 11 bases line up with TRBD2. The CDR3 runs to 15 residues. Germline V gene lookup returns CDR1 SEHNR and CDR2 FQNEAQ (reference sequence). Trimming took 5 bases from V and 2 from J; bases not matched to a gene: 4. The CDR3: CASSQGLAEQETQYF. In DNA form, the CDR3 reads TGTGCCAGCAGCCAGGGACTAGCGGAGCAAGAGACCCAGTACTTC.

This rearrangement joins TRBV10-3 to TRBJ1-5; a possible D gene is TRBD1 (6 bases). Germline V CDR1 and CDR2: ENHRY, SYGVKD. This CDR3 is built from 14 residues. V lost 0 bases to trimming and J lost 5 bases, with 8 bases between them. The CDR3 is CAISESPGDQPQHF. The CDR3 DNA reads as TGTGCCATCAGTGAGTCGCCAGGGGATCAGCCCCAGCATTTT.

This clonotype was seen more than once but under ten times. The chain links TRBV15 to TRBJ2-3; D remains ambiguous. V gave up 8 bases and J gave up 5 bases, with 11 bases separating them. This CDR3 contains 12 residues. CDR1 and CDR2 from the germline V gene are LNHNV and YYDKDF (reference sequence). In nucleotides, the CDR3 is TGTGCCACCCCCTCAAACATAGATACGCAGTATTTT. Residues: CATPSNIDTQYF.

This clonotype came up a few times. The chain joins TRBV19 to TRBJ1-2; D is perhaps TRBD1 (6 bases). CDR1 is LNHDA, CDR2 SQIVND, per germline (reference sequence). This CDR3 contains 16 residues. V was pared by 6 bases and J by 2 bases, with 19 bases between. The CDR3 here is CASSLTGHRGNYGYTF. CDR3 DNA sequence: TGTGCCAGTAGCCTAACGGGACATCGCGGGAACTATGGCTACACCTTC.

This clonotype has a handful of counts. The chain carries TRBV6-1 and TRBJ1-1; 10 bases map to TRBD1. Germline V gives CDR1 MNHNS, CDR2 SASEGT. This CDR3 is 16 amino acids long. V shed 6 bases, J shed 3 bases, and the junction held 10 bases outside the gene matches. Here the CDR3 reads CASRRFTGTGDTEAFF. CDR3 nucleotides: TGTGCCAGCAGACGTTTCACCGGGACAGGGGACACTGAAGCTTTCTTT.

The CDR3 DNA reads as TGTGCCAGCAGCTTAGCCCCGGGCACAGATACGCAGTATTTT. As protein: CASSLAPGTDTQYF. This chain links TRBV7-2 with TRBJ2-3; D is undetermined. Trimming removed 0 bases at V and 1 base at J, with 5 bases between. Germline V gene sequence: CDR1 SGHTA, CDR2 FQGNSA. CDR3 size: 14 residues.

The gene calls are TRBV20-1 and TRBJ2-7; TRBD2 agrees at 12 bases. Germline CDR1 reads DFQATT; CDR2 reads SNEGSKA (reference sequence). CDR3 length: 19 amino acids. J lost 5 bases, V lost 4 bases, and 21 bases had no gene match. The CDR3 loop is CSATSGGGLAGTLGNEQYF. CDR3 in DNA: TGCAGTGCTACCTCGGGGGGCGGACTAGCGGGAACTCTGGGGAACGAGCAGTACTTC.

This clonotype was seen only a few times. This rearrangement joins TRBV28 to TRBJ1-1; D ambiguous. The V gene's germline CDR1 is MDHEN and CDR2 SYDVKM. The CDR3 is 13 residues long. The V and J ends lost 5 bases and 8 bases respectively, with 15 bases between them. The CDR3 spells CASSIPRRAEAFF. In DNA form, the CDR3 reads TGTGCCAGCAGTATTCCTAGGAGGGCAGAAGCTTTCTTT.

V and J are TRBV11-3 and TRBJ2-3, with TRBD1 identical over 9 bases. Trimming took 4 bases from V and 2 from J; bases not matched to a gene: 7. The CDR3 has 16 amino acids. Germline V gene data show CDR1 as SGHNT and CDR2 as YENEEA. The CDR3 loop is CASSSGTGPSTDTQYF. In DNA, the CDR3 is TGTGCCAGCAGCTCAGGGACAGGGCCCTCCACAGATACGCAGTATTTT.

The rearrangement links TRBV4-2 to TRBJ2-5; 7 bases map to TRBD1. The germline V gene has CDR1 LGHNA and CDR2 YNFKEQ. J was trimmed by 2 bases and V by 1 base; bases with no gene match: 4. This CDR3 spans 15 amino acids. Here the CDR3 DNA reads TGTGCCAGCAGCCAAGGCTCGGGACAGCAAGAGACCCAGTACTTC. Protein product: CASSQGSGQQETQYF.

The chain recombines TRBV4-1 with TRBJ2-5; possible D gene TRBD1, 6 bases. The germline V gene encodes CDR1 MGHRA and CDR2 YSYEKL. The CDR3 length is 14 residues. Trimming cost V 1 base and J 10 bases, with 16 bases left between them. This CDR3 reads CASSQVGGGLVQYF. The DNA for the CDR3 is TGCGCCAGCAGCCAAGTTGGGGGCGGGTTGGTCCAGTACTTC.

The rearrangement links TRBV4-3 to TRBJ2-7, with D maybe TRBD2 (5 bases). The CDR3 runs to 12 residues. V lost 10 bases, J lost 1 base, and 11 bases lay in between. Germline V gene data show CDR1 as LGHNA and CDR2 as YSLEER. The CDR3 nucleotides are TGCGCCAACCAAACTAGGTCCTACGAGCAGTACTTC. Protein product: CANQTRSYEQYF.

This clonotype showed up just once. V is TRBV6-1 and J is TRBJ2-3; a possible D gene is TRBD1 (5 bases). CDR3 length: 13 residues. The ends were cut back, 7 bases at V and 3 bases at J, with 11 bases in the middle. CDR1 is MNHNS, CDR2 SASEGT, per germline. CDR3 nucleotide sequence: TGTGCCAGCACCAGGGCTGGAACAGATACGCAGTATTTT. This codes for CASTRAGTDTQYF.

CDR3 nucleotides: TGTGCCAGCAGCGGTACAGGGTCGAGTAGCTATGGCTACACCTTC. Translation gives CASSGTGSSSYGYTF. The genes are TRBV28 and TRBJ1-2; D perhaps matches TRBD1 (6 bases). This CDR3 comprises 15 residues. Trimming removed 6 bases from V and 4 bases from J, with 18 bases in between. Germline values: CDR1 MDHEN, CDR2 SYDVKM.

This clonotype was counted a few times. This chain connects TRBV7-2 to TRBJ1-5; no clear D gene. Looked up from germline, CDR1 is SGHTA and CDR2 is FQGNSA. This CDR3 region has 12 residues. V was cut by 5 bases and J by 3 bases, with 5 bases left in between. CDR3 in amino acids: CASSRPNQPQHF. Written as DNA, the CDR3 is TGTGCCAGCAGCCGTCCCAATCAGCCCCAGCATTTT.

This chain links TRBV27 with TRBJ2-1, with D perhaps matching TRBD1 or TRBD2 (5 bases each). V gave up 4 bases and J gave up 4 bases, with 11 bases separating them. Germline lookup yields CDR1 MNHEY and CDR2 SMNVEV (reference sequence). The CDR3 extends over 14 amino acids. CDR3 residues: CASSSRDGYNEQFF. The CDR3 bases are TGTGCCAGCAGTTCCAGGGACGGATACAATGAGCAGTTCTTC.

This clonotype came up a few times. The CDR3 nucleotides read TGTGCCAGCAGTTCCTCAACGGACAGGAACTATGGCTACACCTTC. Protein product: CASSSSTDRNYGYTF. The V gene is TRBV28, the J gene TRBJ1-2; 7 bases are a match to TRBD1. Per the germline V gene, CDR1 is MDHEN and CDR2 is SYDVKM. There are 15 residues in the CDR3. Unmatched junction bases numbered 7, after V lost 4 bases and J lost 2 bases.

The chain couples TRBV6-2 or TRBV6-3 to TRBJ2-7; D unclear. Germline V CDR1 and CDR2: MNHEY, SVGEGT. Trimming left V 0 bases short and J 2 bases short, with 2 bases between. The CDR3 is made up of 12 amino acids. In nucleotides, the CDR3 is TGTGCCAGCAGTTACTCTGCCTACGAGCAGTACTTC. This gives the protein CASSYSAYEQYF.

The genes are TRBV28 and TRBJ2-7; the match to TRBD2 covers 12 bases. Germline V lookup: CDR1 MDHEN, CDR2 SYDVKM. V lost 5 bases and J lost 5; bases outside the gene matches: 4. This CDR3 has 14 amino acids. This chain's CDR3 is CASSRLAGDNEQYF. CDR3 coding DNA: TGTGCCAGCAGTCGACTAGCGGGAGATAACGAGCAGTACTTC. Looking up the rest from reference TRBV28 and TRBJ2-7 gives the full variable domain: DVKVTQSSRYLVKRTGEKVFLECVQDMDHENMFWYRQDPGLGLRLIYFSYDVKMKEKGDIPEGYSVSREKKERFSLILESASTNQTSMYLCASSRLAGDNEQYFGPGTRLTVT.

V is TRBV10-2 and J is TRBJ2-1; D might be TRBD2 (6 bases). The V and J ends lost 0 bases and 2 bases respectively, with 11 bases between them. CDR3 length equals 16 residues. Germline CDR1 is WSHSY and CDR2 is SAAADI. This CDR3 is CASSESERVTYNEQFF. CDR3 in DNA: TGCGCCAGCAGTGAGTCGGAGCGGGTGACCTACAATGAGCAGTTCTTC.

This rearrangement joins TRBV7-8 to TRBJ2-1; 9 nucleotides agree with TRBD1. The CDR3 consists of 13 residues. Germline V gene sequence: CDR1 SGHVS, CDR2 FQNEAQ. Trimming removed 6 bases from V and 9 bases from J; junction bases left unmatched: 6. The CDR3 region has the DNA TGTGCCAGCAGTCGAACAGGGGGCCTTGAGCAGTTCTTC. It yields the protein CASSRTGGLEQFF.

The count of this clonotype is one. The CDR3 protein is CAISEGDRGRPGRGAFF. In DNA, the CDR3 is TGTGCCATCAGTGAGGGGGACAGGGGGCGCCCCGGACGCGGAGCTTTCTTT. This rearrangement joins TRBV10-3 to TRBJ1-1; 12 nucleotides line up with TRBD1. Per germline, CDR1 ENHRY and CDR2 SYGVKD. There are 17 residues in the CDR3. J gave up 10 bases and V 2 bases, and 14 bases lay outside the gene matches.

The rearrangement uses TRBV25-1 and TRBJ2-7; D perhaps matches TRBD1 (6 bases). The CDR3 loop spans 10 amino acids. Germline values: CDR1 MGHDK, CDR2 SYGVNS. Trimming removed 11 bases from V and 4 bases from J, with 9 bases in between. CDR3 DNA: TGTGCCGAACAGGGTTACGAGCAGTACTTC. This encodes CAEQGYEQYF.

This clonotype was counted only a few times. The chain uses TRBV10-3 and TRBJ2-5; the D gene is possibly TRBD2 (6 bases). The CDR3 spans 14 residues. From germline, CDR1 is ENHRY and CDR2 SYGVKD. With 0 bases removed from V and 9 bases from J, the gap between germline ends came to 14 bases. CDR3 sequence reads: CAISESIGGIAQYF. CDR3 sequence (DNA): TGTGCCATCAGTGAGTCGATCGGCGGGATCGCCCAGTACTTC.